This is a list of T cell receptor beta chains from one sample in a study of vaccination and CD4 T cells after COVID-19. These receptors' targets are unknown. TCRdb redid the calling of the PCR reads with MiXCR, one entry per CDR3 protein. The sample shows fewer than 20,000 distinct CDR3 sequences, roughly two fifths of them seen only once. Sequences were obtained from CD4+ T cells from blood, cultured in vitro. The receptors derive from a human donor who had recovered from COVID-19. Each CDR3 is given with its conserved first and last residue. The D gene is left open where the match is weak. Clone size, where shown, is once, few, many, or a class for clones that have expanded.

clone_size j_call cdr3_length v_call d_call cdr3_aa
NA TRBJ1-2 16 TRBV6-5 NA CASSYSGGLTGYGYTF
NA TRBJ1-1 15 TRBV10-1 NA CASTRIRGLSTEAFF
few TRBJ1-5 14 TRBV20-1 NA CSARVRGVHQPQHF
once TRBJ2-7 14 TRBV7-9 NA CASSLGQATYEQYF
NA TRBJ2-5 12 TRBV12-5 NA CASRGSEETQYF
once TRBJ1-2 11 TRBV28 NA CASSSSAGYTF
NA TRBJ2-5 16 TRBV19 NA CASSPDRRPLQETQYF
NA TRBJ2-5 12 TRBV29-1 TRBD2 CSVGGRVETQYF
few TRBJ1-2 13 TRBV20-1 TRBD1 CSASLTGGSGYTF
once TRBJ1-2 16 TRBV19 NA CASSIGGGSRNYGYTF
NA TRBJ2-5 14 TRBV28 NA CASSLVQGFETQYF
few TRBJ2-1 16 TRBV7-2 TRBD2 CASRPTSGRRNNEQFF
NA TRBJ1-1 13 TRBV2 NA CARNDRENTEAFF
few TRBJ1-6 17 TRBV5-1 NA CASSLNSGGPYNSPLHF
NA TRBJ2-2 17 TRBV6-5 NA CANSYLGLGVNTGELFF
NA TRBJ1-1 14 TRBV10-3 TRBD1 CATVSTGGHTEAFF
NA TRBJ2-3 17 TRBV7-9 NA CASSIRRSGHSGDTQYF
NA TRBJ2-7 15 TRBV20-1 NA CSARDGGSPSYEQYF
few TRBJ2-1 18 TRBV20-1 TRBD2 CSARVAGGPSYGYNEQFF
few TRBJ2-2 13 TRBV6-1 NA CASSAGSAQELFF
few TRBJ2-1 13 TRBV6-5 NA CASSYSPWNEQFF
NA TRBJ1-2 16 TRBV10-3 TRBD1 CAISEFDRAGVYGYTF
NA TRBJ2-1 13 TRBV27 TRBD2 CASNYRGGDEQFF